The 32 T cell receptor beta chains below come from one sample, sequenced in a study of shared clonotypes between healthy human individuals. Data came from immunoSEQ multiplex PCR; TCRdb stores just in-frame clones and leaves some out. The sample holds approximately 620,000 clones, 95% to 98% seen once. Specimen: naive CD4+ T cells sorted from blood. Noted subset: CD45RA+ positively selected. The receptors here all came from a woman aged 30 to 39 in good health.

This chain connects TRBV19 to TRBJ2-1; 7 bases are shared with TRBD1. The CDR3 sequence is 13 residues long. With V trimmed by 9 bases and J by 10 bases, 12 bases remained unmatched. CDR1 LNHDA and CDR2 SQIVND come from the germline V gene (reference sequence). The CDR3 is CASTRQGLQEQFF. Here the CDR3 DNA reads TGTGCCAGCACTCGACAGGGATTGCAAGAGCAGTTCTTC. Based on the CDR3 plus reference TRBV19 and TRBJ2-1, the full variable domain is DGGITQSPKYLFRKEGQNVTLSCEQNLNHDAMYWYRQDPGQGLRLIYYSQIVNDFQKGDIAEGYSVSREKKESFPLTVTSAQKNPTAFYLCASTRQGLQEQFFGPGTRLTVL.

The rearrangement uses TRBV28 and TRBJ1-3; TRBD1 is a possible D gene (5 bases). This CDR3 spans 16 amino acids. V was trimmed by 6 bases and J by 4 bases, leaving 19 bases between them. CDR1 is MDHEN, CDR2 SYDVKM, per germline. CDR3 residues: CASSYGTGFLGNTIYF. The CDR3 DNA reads TGTGCCAGCAGCTATGGGACGGGTTTTTTGGGAAACACCATATATTTT.

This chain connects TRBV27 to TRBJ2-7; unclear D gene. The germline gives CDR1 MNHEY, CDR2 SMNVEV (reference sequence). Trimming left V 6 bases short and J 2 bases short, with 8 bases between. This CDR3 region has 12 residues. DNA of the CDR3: TGTGCCAGCAGGGCGATTACCTACGAGCAGTACTTC. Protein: CASRAITYEQYF.

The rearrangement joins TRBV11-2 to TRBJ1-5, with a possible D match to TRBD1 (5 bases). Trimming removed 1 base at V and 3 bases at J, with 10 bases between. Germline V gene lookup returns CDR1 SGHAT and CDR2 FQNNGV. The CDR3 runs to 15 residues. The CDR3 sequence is CASSLAQGVNQPQHF. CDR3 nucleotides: TGTGCCAGCAGCTTAGCTCAAGGGGTCAATCAGCCCCAGCATTTT.

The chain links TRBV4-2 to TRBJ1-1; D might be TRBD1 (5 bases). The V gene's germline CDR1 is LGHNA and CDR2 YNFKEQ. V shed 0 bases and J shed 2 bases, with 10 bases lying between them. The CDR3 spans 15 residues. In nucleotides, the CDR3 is TGTGCCAGCAGCCAAGATCAGGGTCCAAACACTGAAGCTTTCTTT. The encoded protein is CASSQDQGPNTEAFF.

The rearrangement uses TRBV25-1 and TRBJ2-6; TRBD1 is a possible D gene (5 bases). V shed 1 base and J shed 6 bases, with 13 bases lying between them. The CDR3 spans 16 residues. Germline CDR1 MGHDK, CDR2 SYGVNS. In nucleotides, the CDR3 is TGTGCCAGCAGTGAATCCACAGGTAGTGTGGCCAACGTCCTGACTTTC. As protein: CASSESTGSVANVLTF.

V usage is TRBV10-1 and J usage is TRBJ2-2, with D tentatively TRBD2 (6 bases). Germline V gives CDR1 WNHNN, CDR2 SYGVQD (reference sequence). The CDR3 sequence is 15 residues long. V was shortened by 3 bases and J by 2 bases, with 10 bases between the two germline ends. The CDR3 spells CASSDGGDNTGELFF. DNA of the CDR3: TGCGCCAGCAGTGATGGAGGGGACAACACCGGGGAGCTGTTTTTT.

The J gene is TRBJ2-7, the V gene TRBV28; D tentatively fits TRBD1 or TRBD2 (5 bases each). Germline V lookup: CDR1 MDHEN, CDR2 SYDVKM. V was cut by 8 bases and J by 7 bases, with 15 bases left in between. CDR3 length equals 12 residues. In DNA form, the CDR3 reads TGTGCCAGCCTAGGGACGGGGTGGGAGCAGTACTTC. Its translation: CASLGTGWEQYF.

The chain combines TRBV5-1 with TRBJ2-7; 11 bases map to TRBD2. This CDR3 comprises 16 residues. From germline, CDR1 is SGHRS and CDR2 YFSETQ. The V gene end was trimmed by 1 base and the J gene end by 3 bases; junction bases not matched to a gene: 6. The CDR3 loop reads CASSLSNSGRGYEQYF. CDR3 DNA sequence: TGCGCCAGCAGCTTGAGTAATAGCGGGAGGGGCTACGAGCAGTACTTC.

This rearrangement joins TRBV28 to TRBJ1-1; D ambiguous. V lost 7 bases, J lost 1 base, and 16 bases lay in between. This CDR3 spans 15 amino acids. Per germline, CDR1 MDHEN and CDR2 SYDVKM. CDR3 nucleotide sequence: TGTGCCAGCACCATGACCTCCTCTAGGAACACTGAAGCTTTCTTT. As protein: CASTMTSSRNTEAFF. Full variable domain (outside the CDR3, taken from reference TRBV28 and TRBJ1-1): DVKVTQSSRYLVKRTGEKVFLECVQDMDHENMFWYRQDPGLGLRLIYFSYDVKMKEKGDIPEGYSVSREKKERFSLILESASTNQTSMYLCASTMTSSRNTEAFFGQGTRLTVV.

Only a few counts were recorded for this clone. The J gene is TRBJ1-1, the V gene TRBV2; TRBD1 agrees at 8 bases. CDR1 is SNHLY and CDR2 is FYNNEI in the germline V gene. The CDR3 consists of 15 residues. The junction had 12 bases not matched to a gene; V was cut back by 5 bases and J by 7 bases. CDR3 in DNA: TGTGCCAGCAGTATCGTCCCCCAGGGGGCAGGTGAAGCTTTCTTT. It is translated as CASSIVPQGAGEAFF. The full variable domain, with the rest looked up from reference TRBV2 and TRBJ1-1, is EPEVTQTPSHQVTQMGQEVILRCVPISNHLYFYWYRQILGQKVEFLVSFYNNEISEKSEIFDDQFSVERPDGSNFTLKIRSTKLEDSAMYFCASSIVPQGAGEAFFGQGTRLTVV.

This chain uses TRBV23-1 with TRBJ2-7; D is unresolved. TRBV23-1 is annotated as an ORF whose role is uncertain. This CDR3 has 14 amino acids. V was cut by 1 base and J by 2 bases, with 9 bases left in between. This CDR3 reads CASSQFSLTYEQYF. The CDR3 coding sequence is TGCGCCAGCAGTCAATTCTCGCTTACCTACGAGCAGTACTTC.

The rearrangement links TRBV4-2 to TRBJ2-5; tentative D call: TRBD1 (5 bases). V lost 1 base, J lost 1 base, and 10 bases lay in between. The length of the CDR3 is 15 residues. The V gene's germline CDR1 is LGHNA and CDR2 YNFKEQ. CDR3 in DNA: TGTGCCAGCAGCCAAGTAGTCACAGGCCAAGAGACCCAGTACTTC. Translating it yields CASSQVVTGQETQYF.

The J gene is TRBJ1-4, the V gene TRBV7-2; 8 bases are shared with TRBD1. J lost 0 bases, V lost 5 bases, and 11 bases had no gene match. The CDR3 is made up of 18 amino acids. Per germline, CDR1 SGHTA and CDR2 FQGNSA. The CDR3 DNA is TGTGCCAGCAGCCAGGTCCCCAGGGGGCCCCCAACTAATGAAAAACTGTTTTTT. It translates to CASSQVPRGPPTNEKLFF.

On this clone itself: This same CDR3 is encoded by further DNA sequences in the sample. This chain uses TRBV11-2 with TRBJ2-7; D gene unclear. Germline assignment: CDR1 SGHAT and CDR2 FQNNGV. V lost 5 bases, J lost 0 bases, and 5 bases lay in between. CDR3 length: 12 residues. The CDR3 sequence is CASSRSSYEQYF. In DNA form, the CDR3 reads TGTGCCAGCAGCCGTAGCTCCTACGAGCAGTACTTC.

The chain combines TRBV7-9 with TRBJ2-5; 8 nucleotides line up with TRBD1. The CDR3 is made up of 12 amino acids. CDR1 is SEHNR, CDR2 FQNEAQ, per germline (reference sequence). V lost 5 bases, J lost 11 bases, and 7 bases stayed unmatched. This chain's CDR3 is CASSGQGWEQYF. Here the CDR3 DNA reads TGTGCCAGCAGCGGACAGGGCTGGGAGCAGTACTTC.

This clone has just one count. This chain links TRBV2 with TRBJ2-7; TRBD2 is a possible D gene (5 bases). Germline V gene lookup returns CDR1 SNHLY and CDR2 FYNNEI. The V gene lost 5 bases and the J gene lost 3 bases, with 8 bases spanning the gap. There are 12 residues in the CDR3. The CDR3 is CASSWRNYEQYF. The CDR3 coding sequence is TGTGCCAGCAGTTGGAGGAACTACGAGCAGTACTTC.

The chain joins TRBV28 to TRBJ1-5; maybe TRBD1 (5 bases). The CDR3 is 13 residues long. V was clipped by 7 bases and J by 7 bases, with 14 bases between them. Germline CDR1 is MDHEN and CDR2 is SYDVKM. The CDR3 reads CASTTGFAQPQHF. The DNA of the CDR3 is TGTGCCAGCACCACAGGATTCGCGCAGCCCCAGCATTTT.

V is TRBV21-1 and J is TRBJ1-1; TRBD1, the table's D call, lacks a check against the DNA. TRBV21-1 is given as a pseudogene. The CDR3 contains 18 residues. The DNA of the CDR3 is TGTGCCAGCAGCAATCGTGGCGGGACGACAGGGCAAGGCACTGAAGCTTTCTTT. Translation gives CASSNRGGTTGQGTEAFF.

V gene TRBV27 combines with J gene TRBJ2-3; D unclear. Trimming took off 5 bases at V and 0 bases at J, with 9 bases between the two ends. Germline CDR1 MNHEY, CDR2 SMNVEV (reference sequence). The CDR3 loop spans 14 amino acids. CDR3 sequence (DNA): TGTGCCAGCAGTGTCCGGGTTAGCACAGATACGCAGTATTTT. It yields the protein CASSVRVSTDTQYF.

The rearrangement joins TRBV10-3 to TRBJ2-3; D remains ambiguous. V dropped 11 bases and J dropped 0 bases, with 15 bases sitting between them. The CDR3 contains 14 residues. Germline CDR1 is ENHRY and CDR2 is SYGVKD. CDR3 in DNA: TGTGCCCTCTCCCGAGATGGTAGCACAGATACGCAGTATTTT. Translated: CALSRDGSTDTQYF.

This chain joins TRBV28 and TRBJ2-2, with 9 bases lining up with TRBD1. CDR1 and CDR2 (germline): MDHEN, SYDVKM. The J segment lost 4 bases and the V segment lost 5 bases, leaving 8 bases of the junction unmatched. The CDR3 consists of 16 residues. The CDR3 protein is CASSPPGTGSTGELFF. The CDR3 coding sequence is TGTGCCAGCAGTCCACCCGGGACAGGGAGCACCGGGGAGCTGTTTTTT.

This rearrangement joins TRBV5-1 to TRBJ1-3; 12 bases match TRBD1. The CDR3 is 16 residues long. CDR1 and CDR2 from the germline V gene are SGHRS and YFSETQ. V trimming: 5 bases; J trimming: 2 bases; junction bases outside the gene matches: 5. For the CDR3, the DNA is TGCGCCAGCAGGGGACAGGGGGCTGGGGCTGGAAACACCATATATTTT. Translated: CASRGQGAGAGNTIYF.

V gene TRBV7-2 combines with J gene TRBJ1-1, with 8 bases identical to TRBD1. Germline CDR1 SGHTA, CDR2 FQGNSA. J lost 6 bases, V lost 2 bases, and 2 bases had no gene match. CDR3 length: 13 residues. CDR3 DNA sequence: TGTGCCAGCAGCTTAAACAGGGGGGCTGAAGCTTTCTTT. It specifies CASSLNRGAEAFF.

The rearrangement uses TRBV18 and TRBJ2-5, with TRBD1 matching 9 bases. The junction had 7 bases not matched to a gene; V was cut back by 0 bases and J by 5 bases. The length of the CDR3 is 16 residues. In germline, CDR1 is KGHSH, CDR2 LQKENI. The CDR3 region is CASSPPPQGALETQYF. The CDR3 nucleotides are TGTGCCAGCTCACCACCCCCACAGGGGGCTTTGGAGACCCAGTACTTC.

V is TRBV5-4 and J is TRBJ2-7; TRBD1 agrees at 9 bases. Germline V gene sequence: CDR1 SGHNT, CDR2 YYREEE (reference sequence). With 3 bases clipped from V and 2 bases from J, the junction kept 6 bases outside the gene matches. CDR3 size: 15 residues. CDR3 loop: CASSSGQGSPYEQYF. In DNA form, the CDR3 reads TGTGCCAGCAGCTCGGGACAGGGATCCCCCTACGAGCAGTACTTC. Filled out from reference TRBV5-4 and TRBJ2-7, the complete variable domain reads ETGVTQSPTHLIKTRGQQVTLRCSSQSGHNTVSWYQQALGQGPQFIFQYYREEENGRGNFPPRFSGLQFPNYSSELNVNALELDDSALYLCASSSGQGSPYEQYFGPGTRLTVT.

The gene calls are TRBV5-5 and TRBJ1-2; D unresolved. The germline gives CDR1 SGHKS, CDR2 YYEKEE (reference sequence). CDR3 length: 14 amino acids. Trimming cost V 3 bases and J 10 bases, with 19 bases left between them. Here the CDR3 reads CASSSFDPPPSYTF. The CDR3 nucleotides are TGTGCCAGCAGCTCCTTCGACCCACCCCCTTCCTACACCTTC. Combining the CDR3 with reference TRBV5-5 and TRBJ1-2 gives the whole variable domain DAGVTQSPTHLIKTRGQQVTLRCSPISGHKSVSWYQQVLGQGPQFIFQYYEKEERGRGNFPDRFSARQFPNYSSELNVNALLLGDSALYLCASSSFDPPPSYTFGSGTRLTVV.

This CDR3 reads CASSLGISGDAFYEQYF. The CDR3 DNA reads TGTGCCAGCAGTTTGGGTATATCGGGGGACGCCTTCTACGAGCAGTACTTC. This sequence joins TRBV28 and TRBJ2-7; tentative D call: TRBD2 (6 bases). CDR1 and CDR2 from the germline V gene are MDHEN and SYDVKM. V gave up 3 bases and J gave up 3 bases, with 21 bases separating them. This CDR3 has 17 amino acids.

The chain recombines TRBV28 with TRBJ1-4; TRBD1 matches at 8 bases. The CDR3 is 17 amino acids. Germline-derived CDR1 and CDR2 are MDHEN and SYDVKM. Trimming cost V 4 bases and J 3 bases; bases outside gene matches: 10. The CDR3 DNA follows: TGTGCCAGCAGTTCCTTGGGCAGGGGGCCGCCTAATGAAAAACTGTTTTTT. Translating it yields CASSSLGRGPPNEKLFF.

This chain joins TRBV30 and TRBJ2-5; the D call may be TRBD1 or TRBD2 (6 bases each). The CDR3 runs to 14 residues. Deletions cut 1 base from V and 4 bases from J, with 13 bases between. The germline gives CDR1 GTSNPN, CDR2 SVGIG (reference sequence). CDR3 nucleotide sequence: TGTGCCTGGAGTGAACAGGGAGGTGTAGAGACCCAGTACTTC. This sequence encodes CAWSEQGGVETQYF.

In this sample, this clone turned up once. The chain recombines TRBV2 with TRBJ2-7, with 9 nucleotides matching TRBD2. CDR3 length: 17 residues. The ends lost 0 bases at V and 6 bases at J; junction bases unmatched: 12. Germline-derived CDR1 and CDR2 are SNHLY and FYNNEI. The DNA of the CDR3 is TGTGCCAGCAGTGAAGCCTTCCTCTTTGCGGGAGGGGCCGAGCAGTACTTC. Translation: CASSEAFLFAGGAEQYF.

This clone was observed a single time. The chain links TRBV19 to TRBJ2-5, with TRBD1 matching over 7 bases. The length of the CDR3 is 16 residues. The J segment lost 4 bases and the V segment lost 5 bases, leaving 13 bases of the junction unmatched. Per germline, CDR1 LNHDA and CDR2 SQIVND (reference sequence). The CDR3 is CASSPPHRGVVETQYF. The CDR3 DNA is TGTGCCAGTAGTCCTCCGCACAGGGGAGTAGTAGAGACCCAGTACTTC.